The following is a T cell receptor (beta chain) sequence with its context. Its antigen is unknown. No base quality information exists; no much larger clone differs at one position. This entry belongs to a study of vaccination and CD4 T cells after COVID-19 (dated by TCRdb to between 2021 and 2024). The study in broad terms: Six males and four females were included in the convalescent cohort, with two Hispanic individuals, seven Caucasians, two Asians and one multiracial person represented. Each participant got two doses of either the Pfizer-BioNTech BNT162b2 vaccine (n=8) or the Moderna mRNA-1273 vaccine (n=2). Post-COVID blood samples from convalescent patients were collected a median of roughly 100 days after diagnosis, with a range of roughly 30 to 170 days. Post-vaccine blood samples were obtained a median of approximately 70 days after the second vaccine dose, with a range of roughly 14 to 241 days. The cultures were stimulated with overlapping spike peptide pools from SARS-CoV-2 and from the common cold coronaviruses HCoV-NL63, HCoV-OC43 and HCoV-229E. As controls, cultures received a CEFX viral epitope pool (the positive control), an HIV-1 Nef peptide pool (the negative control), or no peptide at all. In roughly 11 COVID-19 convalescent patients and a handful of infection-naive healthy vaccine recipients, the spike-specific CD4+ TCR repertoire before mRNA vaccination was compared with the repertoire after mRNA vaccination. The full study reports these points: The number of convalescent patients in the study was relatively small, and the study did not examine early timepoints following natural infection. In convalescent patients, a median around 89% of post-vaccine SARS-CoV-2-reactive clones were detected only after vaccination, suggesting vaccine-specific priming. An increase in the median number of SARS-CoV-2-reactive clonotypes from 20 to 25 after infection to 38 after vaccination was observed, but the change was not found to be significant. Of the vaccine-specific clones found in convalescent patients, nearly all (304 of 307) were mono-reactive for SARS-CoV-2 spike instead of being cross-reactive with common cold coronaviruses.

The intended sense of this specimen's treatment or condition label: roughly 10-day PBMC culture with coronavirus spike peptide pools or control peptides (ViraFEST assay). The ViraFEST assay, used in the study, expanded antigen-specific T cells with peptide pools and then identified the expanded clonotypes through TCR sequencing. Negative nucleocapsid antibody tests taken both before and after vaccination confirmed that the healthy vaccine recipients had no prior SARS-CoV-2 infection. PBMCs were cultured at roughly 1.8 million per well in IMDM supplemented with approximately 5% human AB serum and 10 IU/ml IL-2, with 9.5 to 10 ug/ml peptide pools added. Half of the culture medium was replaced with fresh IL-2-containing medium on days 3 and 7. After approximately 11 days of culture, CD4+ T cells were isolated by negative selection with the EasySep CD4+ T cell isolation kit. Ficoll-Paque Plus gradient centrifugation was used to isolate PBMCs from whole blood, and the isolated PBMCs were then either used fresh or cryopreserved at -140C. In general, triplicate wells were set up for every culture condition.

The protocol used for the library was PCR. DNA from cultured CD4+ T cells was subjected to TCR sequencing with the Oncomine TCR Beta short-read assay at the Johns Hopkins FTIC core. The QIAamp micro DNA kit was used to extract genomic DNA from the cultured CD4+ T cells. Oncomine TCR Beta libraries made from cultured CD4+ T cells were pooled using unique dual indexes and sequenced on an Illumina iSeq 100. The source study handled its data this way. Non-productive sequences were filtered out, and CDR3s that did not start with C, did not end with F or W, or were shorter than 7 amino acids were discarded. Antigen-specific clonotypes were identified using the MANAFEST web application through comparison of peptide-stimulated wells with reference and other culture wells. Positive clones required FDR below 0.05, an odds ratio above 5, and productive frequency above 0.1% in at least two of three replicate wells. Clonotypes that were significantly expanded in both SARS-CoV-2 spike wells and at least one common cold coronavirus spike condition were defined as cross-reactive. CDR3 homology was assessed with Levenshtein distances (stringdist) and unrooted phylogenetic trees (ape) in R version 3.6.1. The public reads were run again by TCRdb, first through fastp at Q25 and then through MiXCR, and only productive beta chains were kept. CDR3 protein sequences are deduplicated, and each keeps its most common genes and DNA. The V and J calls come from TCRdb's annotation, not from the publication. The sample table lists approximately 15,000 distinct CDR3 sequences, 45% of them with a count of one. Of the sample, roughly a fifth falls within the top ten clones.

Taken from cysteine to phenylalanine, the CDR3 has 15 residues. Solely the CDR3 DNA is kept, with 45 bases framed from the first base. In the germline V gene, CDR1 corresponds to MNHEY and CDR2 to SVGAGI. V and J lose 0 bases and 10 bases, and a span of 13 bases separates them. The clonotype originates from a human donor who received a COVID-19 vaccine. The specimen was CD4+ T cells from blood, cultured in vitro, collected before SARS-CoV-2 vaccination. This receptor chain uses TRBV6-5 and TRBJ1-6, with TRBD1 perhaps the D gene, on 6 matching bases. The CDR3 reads CASSYSGRGDSPLHF. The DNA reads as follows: TGTGCCAGCAGTTACTCAGGGAGGGGGGACTCACCCCTCCACTTT.